The entry below gives a single TCR beta chain sequence along with its context. Sequencing was performed with immunoSEQ multiplex PCR; in TCRdb, only in-frame clones are kept and a portion is missing. In the table there are some 120,000 clones, about 95% of which are singletons. This specimen belongs to a study of control samples from healthy donors and cancer patients. Germline V gene sequence: CDR1 MNHNY, CDR2 SVGAGI (reference sequence). Between the trimmed V and J ends, which lost 2 bases and 0 bases, there was a span of 8 bases. This CDR3 has 15 residues. This sequence was found in a man aged 25-45 years in good health. The sequenced sample was blood. V and J are TRBV6-6 and TRBJ2-1; D not resolved. The CDR3 DNA is TGTGCCAGCAGTTACGTAGAAAGCTCCTACAATGAGCAGTTCTTC. Translation gives CASSYVESSYNEQFF.